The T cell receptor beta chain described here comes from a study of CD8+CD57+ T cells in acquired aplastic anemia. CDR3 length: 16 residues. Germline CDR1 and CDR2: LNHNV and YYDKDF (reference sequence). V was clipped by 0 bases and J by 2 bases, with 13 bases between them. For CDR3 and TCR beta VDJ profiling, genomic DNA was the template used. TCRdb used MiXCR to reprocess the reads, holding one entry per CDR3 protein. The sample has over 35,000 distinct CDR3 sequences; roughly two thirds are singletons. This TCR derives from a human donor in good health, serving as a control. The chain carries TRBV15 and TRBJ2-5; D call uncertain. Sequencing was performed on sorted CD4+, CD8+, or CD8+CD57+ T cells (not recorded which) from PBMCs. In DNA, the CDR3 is TGTGCCACCAGCAGAGAAACCGGCACAGCACAAGAGACCCAGTACTTC. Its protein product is CATSRETGTAQETQYF.